Each of the 4 T cell receptor beta chains below was sequenced from the same sample in a study of T cells in Graves' hyperthyroidism and ophthalmopathy. RNA transcripts gave rise to amplified TCR beta CDR3 regions. First-round RT-PCR with HTBI primers amplified the TCR CDR3 region. TCRdb itself ran the multiplex PCR reads through MiXCR, one entry per CDR3 protein. The profile shows about 700,000 distinct CDR3 sequences, 14% of them singletons. The source material was blood. The receptors originated from a woman between 18 and 29 years old with Graves' hyperthyroidism.

This chain joins TRBV28 and TRBJ2-7; a weak D match, TRBD2 (6 bases). Between the trimmed V and J ends, which lost 2 bases and 3 bases, there was a span of 14 bases. This CDR3 is built from 15 residues. Germline values: CDR1 MDHEN, CDR2 SYDVKM. DNA for the CDR3: TGTGCCAGCAGTTTAGACGGTCCGGGAGTCTACGAGCAGTACTTC. Its translation: CASSLDGPGVYEQYF.

This chain joins TRBV20-1 and TRBJ1-5; 7 nucleotides agree with TRBD1. With V trimmed by 4 bases and J by 6 bases, 3 bases remained unmatched. The CDR3 is 12 residues long. CDR1 and CDR2 (germline): DFQATT, SNEGSKA (reference sequence). The CDR3 DNA reads as TGCAGTGCTAAAGAGGGGGCTCAGCCCCAGCATTTT. The encoded protein is CSAKEGAQPQHF.

This clonotype was seen repeatedly, ten times or more. The V and J genes are TRBV12-3 or TRBV12-4 and TRBJ2-7; no clear D gene. The ends were cut back, 7 bases at V and 5 bases at J, with 15 bases in the middle. The CDR3 consists of 13 residues. The CDR3 sequence: CASTVHGVHEQYF. The CDR3 DNA reads as TGTGCCAGCACCGTTCATGGGGTACACGAGCAGTACTTC.

This clonotype showed up just a few times. V gene TRBV6-5 combines with J gene TRBJ2-3; the D is unclear. The CDR3 spans 14 residues. V was shortened by 4 bases and J by 1 base, with 9 bases between the two germline ends. Germline assignment: CDR1 MNHEY and CDR2 SVGAGI. CDR3 protein: CASSWNYRTDTQYF. Written as DNA, the CDR3 is TGTGCCAGCAGTTGGAACTACCGCACAGATACGCAGTATTTT.